One sample yielded the 27 T cell receptor beta chains listed below, sequenced in a study of regulatory T cells in long-lasting Graves disease. Assembly of TCR beta libraries relied on iRepertoire HTBI primers together with Arm-PCR of CDR3 regions. TCRdb analysed the multiplex PCR reads with MiXCR anew, one entry per CDR3 protein. Of around 240,000 distinct CDR3 sequences in the sample, around a sixth are singletons; the top ten hold about 14%. The time point: newly diagnosed GD, antithyroid drugs for less than 3 months. RNA extracted from PBMCs served as the sequencing template. These data are also associated with another study on T cells in Graves' hyperthyroidism and ophthalmopathy.

The sample consisted of peripheral blood mononuclear cells (PBMCs), taken at new diagnosis, from a patient treated with antithyroid drugs. The receptors derive from a woman aged 30 to 39 with Graves disease.

V is TRBV11-2 and J is TRBJ2-1; 15 positions match TRBD2. This CDR3 is built from 18 residues. With 6 bases clipped from V and 2 bases from J, the junction kept 8 bases outside the gene matches. CDR1 is SGHAT and CDR2 is FQNNGV in the germline V gene. The DNA for the CDR3 is TGTGCCAGCAGGGGACTAGCGGGGGGAGTTGTGCCCTACAATGAGCAGTTCTTC. Its protein is CASRGLAGGVVPYNEQFF.

This clonotype was observed many times. This chain connects TRBV11-1 to TRBJ2-1; D perhaps matches TRBD2 (5 bases). This CDR3 contains 16 residues. CDR1 SGHAT and CDR2 FQDESV come from the germline V gene (reference sequence). V was pared by 2 bases and J by 3 bases, with 14 bases between. This CDR3 reads CASSLHRGSIYNEQFF. The CDR3, as DNA: TGTGCCAGCAGCTTACATCGGGGATCTATCTACAATGAGCAGTTCTTC. The variable domain in full, with the rest retrieved from reference TRBV11-1 and TRBJ2-1, is EAEVAQSPRYKITEKSQAVAFWCDPISGHATLYWYRQILGQGPELLVQFQDESVVDDSQLPKDRFSAERLKGVDSTLKIQPAELGDSAMYLCASSLHRGSIYNEQFFGPGTRLTVL.

The chain recombines TRBV28 with TRBJ2-2; D is ambiguous. The CDR3 is 16 residues long. From germline, CDR1 is MDHEN and CDR2 SYDVKM. V lost 1 base, J lost 2 bases, and 11 bases lay in between. In nucleotides, the CDR3 is TGTGCCAGCAGTTTATATCAACTCAGCAACACCGGGGAGCTGTTTTTT. This codes for CASSLYQLSNTGELFF.

This clonotype was observed a single time. The chain carries TRBV27 and TRBJ1-2; 7 positions agree with TRBD1. V was clipped by 7 bases and J by 4 bases; unmatched bases: 9. The CDR3 covers 14 residues. Germline V lookup: CDR1 MNHEY, CDR2 SMNVEV (reference sequence). The DNA of the CDR3 is TGTGCCAGCATCAGTGGGACAGACCGCTATGGCTACACCTTC. Protein sequence: CASISGTDRYGYTF.

This sequence joins TRBV28 and TRBJ2-1, with 8 bases aligning to TRBD2. V was pared by 5 bases and J by 0 bases, with 12 bases of the junction left unmatched. Germline V gene lookup returns CDR1 MDHEN and CDR2 SYDVKM. The length of the CDR3 is 18 residues. CDR3 loop: CASSRSGGRPSSYNEQFF. In nucleotides, the CDR3 is TGTGCCAGCAGTCGGAGTGGCGGGAGGCCGAGCTCCTACAATGAGCAGTTCTTC.

This clonotype appeared a few times. This is likely an artifact of a read error, given a far larger clone one base away. The chain is built from TRBV20-1 and TRBJ2-1, with 7 bases matching TRBD1. CDR3 length: 15 amino acids. Germline V lookup: CDR1 DFQATT, CDR2 SNEGSKA (reference sequence). The junction had 17 bases not matched to a gene; V was cut back by 5 bases and J by 10 bases. DNA for the CDR3: TGCAGTGCTGGACTCTTCCGTCAGGGGGACCACGAGCAGTTCTTC. It is translated as CSAGLFRQGDHEQFF.

Remarks on this clonotype: It may be a read error: a sequence one base away is much more abundant. The chain couples TRBV5-1 to TRBJ1-1; D is unclear. CDR3 length: 12 amino acids. Germline V gene lookup returns CDR1 SGHRS and CDR2 YFSETQ. The V end lost 10 bases, the J end lost 7 bases, and 17 bases lay between the germline ends. The chain's CDR3 is CAGNLIPGEAFF. CDR3 in DNA: TGCGCCGGCAACTTAATACCCGGTGAAGCTTTCTTT. Combining the CDR3 with reference TRBV5-1 and TRBJ1-1 gives the whole variable domain KAGVTQTPRYLIKTRGQQVTLSCSPISGHRSVSWYQQTPGQGLQFLFEYFSETQRNKGNFPGRFSGRQFSNSRSEMNVSTLELGDSALYLCAGNLIPGEAFFGQGTRLTVV.

This clonotype was counted at least ten times. The V gene is TRBV5-1, the J gene TRBJ1-4, with TRBD1 matching 7 bases. Per the germline V gene, CDR1 is SGHRS and CDR2 is YFSETQ. J lost 3 bases, V lost 0 bases, and 5 bases had no gene match. This CDR3 comprises 16 residues. CDR3 region: CASSLASGQPNEKLFF. CDR3 DNA: TGCGCCAGCAGCTTGGCCTCGGGACAGCCTAATGAAAAACTGTTTTTT.

This clonotype was observed many times. The chain employs TRBV4-2 and TRBJ2-5, with 10 positions matching TRBD2. The CDR3 has 16 residues. Germline V gene lookup returns CDR1 LGHNA and CDR2 YNFKEQ. The J segment lost 4 bases and the V segment lost 4 bases, leaving 9 bases of the junction unmatched. The CDR3 is CASSPLSGGLGETQYF. The CDR3 coding sequence is TGTGCCAGCAGCCCACTTAGCGGGGGGCTTGGAGAGACCCAGTACTTC.

This clonotype appeared many times. The rearrangement uses TRBV3-1 and TRBJ1-2, with a weak D call TRBD1 (5 bases). V lost 0 bases and J 6 bases, leaving 8 bases between the germline ends. This CDR3 has 13 amino acids. The V gene's germline CDR1 is LGHDT and CDR2 YNNKEL (reference sequence). The CDR3 nucleotides read TGTGCCAGCAGCCAAGATGGGACGGATGGCTACACCTTC. This codes for CASSQDGTDGYTF.

There are a few counts of this clonotype. J is TRBJ2-3 and V is TRBV19, with D possibly being TRBD2 (6 bases). From germline, CDR1 is LNHDA and CDR2 SQIVND (reference sequence). This CDR3 is 13 amino acids long. Trimming left V 8 bases short and J 6 bases short, with 15 bases between. The CDR3 region is CASSGGRRDTQYF. The CDR3 DNA sequence: TGTGCCAGTTCCGGGGGTAGGAGGGATACGCAGTATTTT.

This clonotype was recorded many times. This chain joins TRBV20-1 and TRBJ1-2, with 8 bases lining up with TRBD1. The CDR3 has 16 amino acids. V shed 2 bases and J 0 bases; nucleotides not matched to a gene: 8. The germline V gene encodes CDR1 DFQATT and CDR2 SNEGSKA (reference sequence). The CDR3 DNA is TGCAGTGCTAGACAACCGGGACAGGCTACTAACTATGGCTACACCTTC. Its protein is CSARQPGQATNYGYTF.

At least ten counts were recorded for this clonotype. V is TRBV6-2 or TRBV6-3 and J is TRBJ2-7, with D unclear. V lost 2 bases to trimming and J lost 1 base, with 12 bases between them. Germline lookup yields CDR1 MNHEY and CDR2 SVGEGT. This CDR3 contains 15 residues. The CDR3 nucleotides are TGTGCCAGCAGTTACGGCAGCATCCCATCCTACGAGCAGTACTTC. Translation: CASSYGSIPSYEQYF.

This clonotype is a singleton in its sample. The CDR3 DNA sequence: TGTGCCAGCAGCCCGTACACTAGCGGGAGGGTCTACGAGCAGTACTTC. It codes for CASSPYTSGRVYEQYF. The chain couples TRBV7-6 to TRBJ2-7; TRBD2 aligns across 13 bases. The V and J ends lost 5 bases and 3 bases, in that order; junction bases with no gene match: 7. Germline loops: CDR1 SGHVS, CDR2 FNYEAQ. This CDR3 contains 16 residues.

This clonotype was detected ten times or more. The V gene is TRBV5-1, the J gene TRBJ1-2, with a possible D match to TRBD1 (5 bases). The CDR3 length is 13 residues. V was clipped by 3 bases and J by 6 bases, with 12 bases between them. Germline lookup yields CDR1 SGHRS and CDR2 YFSETQ. CDR3 bases: TGCGCCAGCAGCTCATTTCCCAGGGATGGCTACACCTTC. Protein sequence: CASSSFPRDGYTF.

The sample holds many counts of this clonotype. The V and J genes are TRBV5-1 and TRBJ2-7; D is undetermined. CDR3 length equals 16 residues. The germline CDR1 and CDR2 sequences are SGHRS and YFSETQ. V lost 0 bases and J lost 2, with 15 bases in between. The CDR3 coding sequence is TGCGCCAGCAGCTTGGGCGATGAAGGGATCACCTACGAGCAGTACTTC. Translating it yields CASSLGDEGITYEQYF.

This clonotype was recorded many times. The rearrangement uses TRBV27 and TRBJ2-5; D is unresolved. Deletions cut 2 bases from V and 8 bases from J, with 9 bases between. The CDR3 covers 12 residues. Germline V gives CDR1 MNHEY, CDR2 SMNVEV (reference sequence). CDR3 sequence (DNA): TGTGCCAGCAGTTTAACGGACGGAACCCAGTACTTC. Translation gives CASSLTDGTQYF.

The rearrangement links TRBV28 to TRBJ1-4; D remains unclear. From germline, CDR1 is MDHEN and CDR2 SYDVKM. CDR3 length: 13 amino acids. The V end was cut by 0 bases, the J end by 7 bases, with 6 bases between. The CDR3 protein is CASSLWKGEKLFF. The CDR3 bases are TGTGCCAGCAGTTTATGGAAGGGTGAAAAACTGTTTTTT.

This clonotype was seen only a few times. This chain uses TRBV9 with TRBJ2-7; TRBD2 might be the D (6 bases). The V gene's germline CDR1 is SGDLS and CDR2 YYNGEE. V dropped 0 bases and J dropped 4 bases, with 11 bases sitting between them. CDR3 length: 14 residues. The CDR3 coding sequence is TGTGCCAGCAGCGTAGGATTCGGGGGTTACGAGCAGTACTTC. Translated, it gives CASSVGFGGYEQYF.

In this sample, this clonotype turned up many times. The rearrangement joins TRBV4-1 to TRBJ1-3; the D gene is possibly TRBD1 (5 bases). The CDR3 extends over 15 amino acids. V was trimmed by 4 bases and J by 0 bases, leaving 10 bases between them. Germline loops: CDR1 MGHRA, CDR2 YSYEKL. The CDR3 spells CASSPQVRSGNTIYF. CDR3 bases: TGCGCCAGCAGCCCACAGGTTCGCTCTGGAAACACCATATATTTT.

This clonotype was observed many times. The V call is TRBV20-1, the J call TRBJ1-3; tentatively, D is TRBD1 (5 bases). The germline V and J ends were trimmed by 6 bases and 4 bases, with 16 bases remaining between them. Germline V gene data show CDR1 as DFQATT and CDR2 as SNEGSKA (reference sequence). The CDR3 totals 14 residues. CDR3 sequence: CSAPYLGLGNTIYF. CDR3 sequence (DNA): TGCAGTGCCCCCTATCTGGGACTAGGAAACACCATATATTTT.

This clonotype was observed at least ten times. The chain joins TRBV12-3 or TRBV12-4 to TRBJ2-7; 7 bases match TRBD2. This CDR3 spans 13 amino acids. V was pared by 4 bases and J by 4 bases, with 4 bases of the junction left unmatched. CDR3 sequence reads: CASSYRGEYEQYF. As DNA, the CDR3 is TGTGCCAGCAGTTATCGGGGGGAGTACGAGCAGTACTTC.

This clonotype was counted many times. The CDR3 DNA follows: TGCAGTGCTAGGGGGGGACAGGTCTACGAGCAGTACTTC. It translates to CSARGGQVYEQYF. V is TRBV20-1 and J is TRBJ2-7; 8 bases map to TRBD1. Germline CDR1 and CDR2: DFQATT and SNEGSKA (reference sequence). The CDR3 length is 13 residues. The trim removed 3 bases at V and 3 bases at J, leaving 4 bases unmatched.

This clonotype was counted at least ten times. This rearrangement joins TRBV20-1 to TRBJ1-1; 8 bases agree with TRBD1. V dropped 2 bases and J dropped 11; count of bases not matched to a gene: 13. CDR1 is DFQATT and CDR2 is SNEGSKA in the germline V gene (reference sequence). This CDR3 has 14 residues. CDR3 DNA: TGCAGTGCTAGAAGACCGACAGGGGCCGAAGCGGCTTTCTTT. This gives the protein CSARRPTGAEAAFF.

This chain links TRBV3-1 with TRBJ2-4; TRBD1 agrees at 9 bases. In germline, CDR1 is LGHDT, CDR2 YNNKEL (reference sequence). Losses at the gene ends were 1 base for V and 5 bases for J; bases not matched to a gene: 0. This CDR3 spans 14 amino acids. DNA of the CDR3: TGTGCCAGCAGCCAAGGGACAGGGGAAAACATTCAGTACTTC. Amino acids: CASSQGTGENIQYF.

This clonotype showed up many times. V usage is TRBV6-4 and J usage is TRBJ1-1; maybe TRBD1 (6 bases). Germline CDR1 MRHNA, CDR2 SNTAGT. V was trimmed by 6 bases and J by 0 bases, leaving 8 bases between them. The CDR3 has 13 amino acids. The CDR3 here is CASSQGLNTEAFF. For the CDR3, the DNA is TGTGCCAGCAGCCAGGGGCTGAACACTGAAGCTTTCTTT.

This clonotype was seen repeatedly, ten times or more. This chain uses TRBV10-1 with TRBJ1-1; 8 bases are a match to TRBD1. V shed 3 bases and J 2 bases; nucleotides not matched to a gene: 11. The CDR3 totals 17 residues. CDR1 is WNHNN, CDR2 SYGVQD, per germline (reference sequence). CDR3 nucleotides: TGCGCCAGCAGTGACTACAGGGGGGCAAGTTTAAACACTGAAGCTTTCTTT. Amino acid sequence: CASSDYRGASLNTEAFF.